The sequence of this TCR beta chain was determined in a study of control samples from healthy donors and cancer patients. Trimming at V came to 8 bases and at J to 0 bases, leaving 7 bases not matched to a gene. CDR1 is MNHEY and CDR2 is SVGAGI in the germline V gene. The CDR3 covers 14 residues. TCRdb's copy holds only in-frame clones and misses some; the assay was immunoSEQ multiplex PCR. The sample has 90,000 to 110,000 clones, 83% seen once. The origin of this receptor is a woman aged 45-65 years in good health. Sample: blood. The chain links TRBV6-5 to TRBJ2-7; 7 bases agree with TRBD2. The CDR3 sequence: CASGVGGTSYEQYF. The CDR3 DNA follows: TGTGCCAGCGGGGTGGGGGGGACCTCCTACGAGCAGTACTTC.